The 5 T cell receptor beta chains reported below all come from one sample, sequenced in a study of shared clonotypes between healthy human individuals. Generated by immunoSEQ multiplex PCR, the TCRdb table keeps only in-frame clones and is missing some. The sample gives more than 500,000 clones, roughly 95% of which show up once; about 0.064% is in the top ten. The specimen sequenced was naive CD4+ T cells sorted from blood. Subset defined: CD45RA+ positively selected. The receptors shown here come from a woman in her 30s in good health.

The chain employs TRBV7-8 and TRBJ1-5, with 7 bases fitting TRBD1. The CDR3 sequence is 16 residues long. With 5 bases clipped from V and 2 bases from J, the junction kept 9 bases outside the gene matches. Germline V gene sequence: CDR1 SGHVS, CDR2 FQNEAQ. The chain's CDR3 is CASSINRGGGNQPQHF. The CDR3 DNA sequence: TGTGCCAGCAGCATAAACAGGGGCGGGGGCAATCAGCCCCAGCATTTT.

The chain carries TRBV14 and TRBJ2-2; D remains ambiguous. The V end lost 1 base, the J end lost 6 bases, and 6 bases lay between the germline ends. CDR3 size: 13 residues. CDR1 and CDR2 from the germline V gene are SGHDN and FVKESK. The CDR3 DNA reads as TGTGCCAGCAGCCAAGTGTTGTCCGGGGAGCTGTTTTTT. Translated, it gives CASSQVLSGELFF.

The rearrangement links TRBV28 to TRBJ2-1; 10 nucleotides align to TRBD1. Germline trimming cut 3 bases from V and 8 bases from J; bases unmatched to any gene: 7. The CDR3 has 15 amino acids. Germline V gene lookup returns CDR1 MDHEN and CDR2 SYDVKM. The CDR3 spells CASSLRQGARDEQFF. In nucleotides, the CDR3 is TGTGCCAGCAGTTTGCGACAGGGGGCGCGCGATGAGCAGTTCTTC.

This clone was seen a few times. This chain joins TRBV23-1 and TRBJ1-5; D unresolved. TRBV23-1 belongs to the ORF category, with a function that is uncertain. The V and J ends lost 1 base and 11 bases respectively, with 9 bases between them. This CDR3 has 12 residues. The CDR3 protein is CASSQYKGTQHF. The CDR3, as DNA: TGCGCCAGCAGTCAATACAAAGGAACCCAGCATTTT.

This clone appeared once. The chain employs TRBV7-9 and TRBJ1-5; the D gene is possibly TRBD1 (6 bases). CDR1 is SEHNR, CDR2 FQNEAQ, per germline (reference sequence). This CDR3 is built from 18 residues. V shed 1 base and J shed 0 bases, with 16 bases lying between them. Here the CDR3 reads CASSLVVGTTFSNQPQHF. The DNA for the CDR3 is TGTGCCAGCAGCTTAGTTGTAGGGACAACTTTTAGCAATCAGCCCCAGCATTTT.